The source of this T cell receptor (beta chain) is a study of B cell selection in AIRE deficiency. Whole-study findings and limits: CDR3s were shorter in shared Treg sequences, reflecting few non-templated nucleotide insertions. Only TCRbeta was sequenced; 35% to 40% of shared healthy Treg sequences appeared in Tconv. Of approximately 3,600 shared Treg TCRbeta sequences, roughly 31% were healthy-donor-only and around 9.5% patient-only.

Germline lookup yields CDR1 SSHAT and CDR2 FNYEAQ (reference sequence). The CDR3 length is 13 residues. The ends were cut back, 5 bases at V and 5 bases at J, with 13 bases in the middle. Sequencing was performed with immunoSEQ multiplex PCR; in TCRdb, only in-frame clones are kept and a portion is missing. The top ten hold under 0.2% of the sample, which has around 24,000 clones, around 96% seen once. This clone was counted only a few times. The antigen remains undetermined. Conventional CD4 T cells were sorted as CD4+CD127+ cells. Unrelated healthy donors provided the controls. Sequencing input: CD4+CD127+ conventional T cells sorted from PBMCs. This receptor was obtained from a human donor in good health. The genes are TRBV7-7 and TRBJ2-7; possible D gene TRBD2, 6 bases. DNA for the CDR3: TGTGCCAGCAGCCGGGGGTTCGGGGACGAGCAGTACTTC. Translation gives CASSRGFGDEQYF.